These 30 T cell receptor beta chains were sequenced from one sample in a study of blood T cell repertoires in COVID-19. The protocol was immunoSEQ multiplex PCR, while the TCRdb copy is restricted to in-frame clones and leaves out a portion. The data show tens of thousands of clones, over 75% seen once. Source material: peripheral blood. All receptors derive from a man aged 65 to 85 with acute or convalescent COVID-19.

This clone occurred once. This chain uses TRBV5-1 with TRBJ1-6, with D possibly being TRBD1 (5 bases). V was pared by 2 bases and J by 5 bases, with 11 bases between. Per the germline V gene, CDR1 is SGHRS and CDR2 is YFSETQ. The CDR3 totals 15 residues. CDR3 loop: CASSLRGINNSPLHF. The CDR3 region has the DNA TGCGCCAGCAGCTTACGGGGGATTAATAATTCACCCCTCCACTTT.

The J gene is TRBJ2-7, the V gene TRBV6-1, with D possibly being TRBD2 (7 bases). The V end was cut by 1 base, the J end by 3 bases, with 16 bases between. Germline V gene data show CDR1 as MNHNS and CDR2 as SASEGT. This CDR3 is built from 16 residues. CDR3 residues: CASSEVGAGAFYEQYF. CDR3 sequence (DNA): TGTGCCAGCAGTGAAGTGGGGGCGGGGGCTTTCTACGAGCAGTACTTC.

As DNA, the CDR3 is TGTGCCAGCTCCCGACGGACTAGCGACTCCTACGAGCAGTACTTC. Amino acids: CASSRRTSDSYEQYF. The V gene is TRBV18, the J gene TRBJ2-7; 9 bases line up with TRBD2. This CDR3 is 15 amino acids long. V trimming: 6 bases; J trimming: 0 bases; junction bases outside the gene matches: 6. CDR1 is KGHSH and CDR2 is LQKENI in the germline V gene. The full variable domain, completed using reference TRBV18 and TRBJ2-7, is NAGVMQNPRHLVRRRGQEARLRCSPMKGHSHVYWYRQLPEEGLKFMVYLQKENIIDESGMPKERFSAEFPKEGPSILRIQQVVRGDSAAYFCASSRRTSDSYEQYFGPGTRLTVT.

This clone is a singleton in its sample. This rearrangement joins TRBV7-2 to TRBJ1-1; tentative D call: TRBD1 (6 bases). CDR1 and CDR2 from the germline V gene are SGHTA and FQGNSA. This CDR3 is built from 13 residues. Trimming shortened V by 6 bases and J by 2 bases, and 10 bases separated the two germline ends. CDR3 sequence: CASRQDRNTEAFF. Here the CDR3 DNA reads TGTGCCAGCAGACAGGACAGAAACACTGAAGCTTTCTTT.

This clone was counted only a few times. The chain carries TRBV9 and TRBJ1-6, with 7 bases lining up with TRBD1. Looked up from germline, CDR1 is SGDLS and CDR2 is YYNGEE. The CDR3 contains 15 residues. Trimming at V came to 0 bases and at J to 10 bases, leaving 7 bases not matched to a gene. This CDR3 reads CASSVDRGGGSPLHF. The DNA of the CDR3 is TGTGCCAGCAGCGTAGATCGAGGGGGCGGATCACCCCTCCACTTT.

This clone was seen only once. The V gene is TRBV7-8, the J gene TRBJ1-1; D not resolved. CDR3 size: 14 residues. The ends were cut back, 5 bases at V and 3 bases at J, with 13 bases in the middle. Germline CDR1 and CDR2: SGHVS and FQNEAQ. For the CDR3, the DNA is TGTGCCAGCAGCCCTTCGACATCGCACACTGAAGCTTTCTTT. Translating it yields CASSPSTSHTEAFF. Using reference TRBV7-8 and TRBJ1-1 for the parts outside the CDR3, the full variable domain is GAGVSQSPRYKVAKRGQDVALRCDPISGHVSLFWYQQALGQGPEFLTYFQNEAQLDKSGLPSDRFFAERPEGSVSTLKIQRTQQEDSAVYLCASSPSTSHTEAFFGQGTRLTVV.

This CDR3 reads CASSLSGTGELFF. The CDR3, as DNA: TGTGCCAGCAGCCTGAGCGGCACCGGGGAGCTGTTTTTT. The V gene is TRBV7-3, the J gene TRBJ2-2; possibly TRBD2 for D (5 bases). The CDR3 spans 13 residues. V lost 5 bases and J lost 4, with 8 bases in between. The germline V gene has CDR1 SGHTA and CDR2 FQGTGA.

The chain uses TRBV3-1 (or the pseudogene TRBV3-2) and TRBJ2-5; 9 bases align to TRBD1. The V and J ends lost 0 bases and 1 base, in that order; junction bases with no gene match: 6. The germline V gene has CDR1 LGHDT and CDR2 YNNKEL (reference sequence). The CDR3 contains 17 residues. CDR3 sequence (DNA): TGTGCCAGCAGCCAAGACAGGGACAGGGCCAGCCAAGAGACCCAGTACTTC. Encoded protein: CASSQDRDRASQETQYF.

The chain recombines TRBV7-9 with TRBJ1-1; TRBD1 matches 12 bases. The germline CDR1 and CDR2 sequences are SEHNR and FQNEAQ (reference sequence). The V gene end was trimmed by 0 bases and the J gene end by 4 bases; junction bases not matched to a gene: 12. The CDR3 totals 19 residues. The CDR3 here is CASSLALLGTGGTGTEAFF. In DNA form, the CDR3 reads TGTGCCAGCAGCTTAGCTTTATTGGGGACAGGGGGCACGGGCACTGAAGCTTTCTTT.

The chain uses TRBV6-5 and TRBJ1-4; maybe TRBD1 (5 bases). Trimming removed 5 bases from V and 0 bases from J, with 10 bases in between. From germline, CDR1 is MNHEY and CDR2 SVGAGI. The CDR3 is 15 residues long. The CDR3 nucleotides are TGTGCCAGCAGTCCCGGGGGAACAACTAATGAAAAACTGTTTTTT. As protein: CASSPGGTTNEKLFF.

J is TRBJ2-2 and V is TRBV28; 10 positions agree with TRBD1. The germline V gene has CDR1 MDHEN and CDR2 SYDVKM. CDR3 length: 17 amino acids. The J segment lost 3 bases and the V segment lost 8 bases, leaving 12 bases of the junction unmatched. The CDR3 DNA sequence: TGTGCCAGCCGACAGGGGGCGCGATTCCGCGACACCGGGGAGCTGTTTTTT. Protein product: CASRQGARFRDTGELFF.

The chain recombines TRBV2 with TRBJ2-1, with D perhaps TRBD2 (6 bases). The germline gives CDR1 SNHLY, CDR2 FYNNEI. CDR3 length equals 14 residues. V lost 3 bases and J lost 4, with 10 bases in between. CDR3 region: CASSDRGRYNEQFF. In DNA form, the CDR3 reads TGTGCCAGCAGTGACCGGGGGAGATACAATGAGCAGTTCTTC.

The chain recombines TRBV5-6 with TRBJ1-5, with D possibly TRBD1 on 5 matching bases. This CDR3 region has 14 residues. Deletions cut 0 bases from V and 14 bases from J, with 18 bases between. Germline V gene sequence: CDR1 SGHDT, CDR2 YYEEEE. DNA of the CDR3: TGTGCCAGCAGCTTGGAAGGGGTGGAGGGACCCAAGCATTTT. Translated, it gives CASSLEGVEGPKHF.

The J gene is TRBJ2-7, the V gene TRBV19; a possible D gene is TRBD1 (6 bases). Germline loops: CDR1 LNHDA, CDR2 SQIVND (reference sequence). The CDR3 is 13 amino acids. V was trimmed by 5 bases and J by 1 base, leaving 9 bases between them. The CDR3 coding sequence is TGTGCCAGTAGTGTACAGGGTTCCTACGAGCAGTACTTC. Translating it yields CASSVQGSYEQYF.

This chain joins TRBV5-5 and TRBJ1-2, with TRBD1 matching 10 bases. V trimming: 4 bases; J trimming: 5 bases; junction bases outside the gene matches: 8. Germline lookup yields CDR1 SGHKS and CDR2 YYEKEE (reference sequence). The CDR3 covers 15 residues. In DNA form, the CDR3 reads TGTGCCAGCAGCGAGGTGGACAGGGGGTGGTATGGCTACACCTTC. This translates into CASSEVDRGWYGYTF.

The J gene is TRBJ1-4, the V gene TRBV7-9; D gene unclear. V was shortened by 3 bases and J by 0 bases, with 17 bases between the two germline ends. This CDR3 region has 18 residues. Per the germline V gene, CDR1 is SEHNR and CDR2 is FQNEAQ (reference sequence). CDR3 region: CASSFVQEIYATNEKLFF. DNA for the CDR3: TGTGCCAGCAGCTTTGTCCAGGAAATATATGCAACTAATGAAAAACTGTTTTTT.

V gene TRBV7-2 combines with J gene TRBJ2-2; 16 nucleotides agree with TRBD2. This CDR3 has 18 amino acids. Losses at the gene ends were 5 bases for V and 7 bases for J; bases not matched to a gene: 10. Germline V gene lookup returns CDR1 SGHTA and CDR2 FQGNSA. The CDR3 DNA sequence: TGTGCCAGCAGCCCTACCGGGACTAGCGGGGGGGCCTTCGGGGAGCTGTTTTTT. This translates into CASSPTGTSGGAFGELFF.

V usage is TRBV5-1 and J usage is TRBJ2-1, with TRBD2 identical over 7 bases. This CDR3 has 15 amino acids. Germline loops: CDR1 SGHRS, CDR2 YFSETQ. Trimming took 4 bases from V and 4 from J; bases not matched to a gene: 8. The CDR3 DNA reads as TGCGCCAGCAGCGAGGGACTATGGGATTACAATGAGCAGTTCTTC. As protein: CASSEGLWDYNEQFF.

The chain links TRBV1 to TRBJ2-7; the table names TRBD2, a call not compared with the DNA. TRBV1 is a pseudogene segment. The CDR3 is 14 amino acids. The CDR3 sequence is CTSSQRVSSYEQYF. In DNA form, the CDR3 reads TGCACCAGCAGCCAACGGGTAAGCTCCTACGAGCAGTACTTC.

V is TRBV5-5 and J is TRBJ1-4, with 7 bases identical to TRBD1. Germline V lookup: CDR1 SGHKS, CDR2 YYEKEE (reference sequence). The length of the CDR3 is 15 residues. J was trimmed by 4 bases and V by 1 base; bases with no gene match: 4. CDR3 amino acids: CASSLLGQYNEKLFF. In nucleotides, the CDR3 is TGTGCCAGCAGCTTGTTGGGACAGTATAATGAAAAACTGTTTTTT.

CDR3 sequence (DNA): TGTGCCACCAGTGACCCTAGCGGGGGGCAATACAATGAGCAGTTCTTC. Protein sequence: CATSDPSGGQYNEQFF. The chain uses TRBV24-1 and TRBJ2-1, with 11 bases aligning to TRBD2. The germline gives CDR1 KGHDR, CDR2 SFDVKD. V trimming: 4 bases; J trimming: 4 bases; junction bases outside the gene matches: 5. CDR3 length: 16 residues.

This chain joins TRBV5-5 and TRBJ1-4; tentative D call: TRBD1 (6 bases). Trimming removed 4 bases from V and 6 bases from J, with 16 bases in between. The germline V gene encodes CDR1 SGHKS and CDR2 YYEKEE (reference sequence). The CDR3 has 15 amino acids. The CDR3 region is CASSPYGKGDEKLFF. Here the CDR3 DNA reads TGTGCCAGCAGCCCTTACGGAAAGGGGGATGAAAAACTGTTTTTT.

The gene calls are TRBV7-9 and TRBJ2-7; unclear D gene. This CDR3 is built from 15 residues. V was trimmed by 3 bases and J by 3 bases, leaving 15 bases between them. From germline, CDR1 is SEHNR and CDR2 FQNEAQ (reference sequence). The CDR3 is CASSFLGPPNYEQYF. As DNA, the CDR3 is TGTGCCAGCAGCTTCCTGGGCCCTCCGAACTACGAGCAGTACTTC.

The genes are TRBV20-1 and TRBJ2-1, with D hard to call. This CDR3 comprises 10 residues. The germline V gene has CDR1 DFQATT and CDR2 SNEGSKA (reference sequence). Trimming took off 3 bases at V and 8 bases at J, with 5 bases between the two ends. The DNA for the CDR3 is TGCAGTGCTAGGAGGTATGAGCAGTTCTTC. As protein: CSARRYEQFF.

V usage is TRBV9 and J usage is TRBJ1-5; TRBD1 matches at 7 bases. Germline values: CDR1 SGDLS, CDR2 YYNGEE. The CDR3 spans 13 residues. V shed 3 bases and J 7 bases; nucleotides not matched to a gene: 4. In DNA, the CDR3 is TGTGCCAGCAGCGCCCAGACAGGGCAGCCCCAGCATTTT. This sequence encodes CASSAQTGQPQHF.

The chain couples TRBV6-5 to TRBJ1-1, with TRBD1 matching over 10 bases. Germline loops: CDR1 MNHEY, CDR2 SVGAGI. V lost 4 bases to trimming and J lost 1 base; unmatched junction nucleotides: 3. The CDR3 is made up of 15 amino acids. CDR3 region: CASSSWTGGNTEAFF. The DNA of the CDR3 is TGTGCCAGCAGTTCCTGGACAGGGGGGAACACTGAAGCTTTCTTT.

The rearrangement links TRBV4-1 to TRBJ1-2, with unresolved D. Germline CDR1 and CDR2: MGHRA and YSYEKL. Deletions cut 4 bases from V and 8 bases from J, with 23 bases between. The CDR3 covers 16 residues. CDR3 nucleotides: TGCGCCAGCAGCCGCTTCTCGGGTTACTCCGCGCGGGGCTACACCTTC. Encoded protein: CASSRFSGYSARGYTF.

J is TRBJ2-3 and V is TRBV3-1 (or the pseudogene TRBV3-2), with TRBD2 as a possible D gene (5 bases). This CDR3 spans 16 amino acids. Trimming cost V 0 bases and J 1 base, with 11 bases left between them. Looked up from germline, CDR1 is LGHDT and CDR2 is YNNKEL (reference sequence). The CDR3 DNA reads as TGTGCCAGCAGCCAAGAAAGAGCGGCCTGCACAGATACGCAGTATTTT. Residues: CASSQERAACTDTQYF.

The table lists this clone with a few counts. V is TRBV7-2 and J is TRBJ2-2, with a weak D call TRBD2 (6 bases). This CDR3 spans 14 amino acids. V dropped 5 bases and J dropped 7 bases, with 14 bases sitting between them. CDR1 SGHTA and CDR2 FQGNSA come from the germline V gene. CDR3 nucleotides: TGTGCCAGCAGCCCACGGAGGGAATACGGGGAGCTGTTTTTT. Its protein product is CASSPRREYGELFF.

The rearrangement joins TRBV18 to TRBJ2-7, with D possibly matching TRBD1 (5 bases). The CDR3 extends over 14 amino acids. The germline V gene encodes CDR1 KGHSH and CDR2 LQKENI. The V end was cut by 5 bases, the J end by 0 bases, with 11 bases between. CDR3 bases: TGTGCCAGCTCATCATCGGACATCTCCTACGAGCAGTACTTC. Translating it yields CASSSSDISYEQYF.